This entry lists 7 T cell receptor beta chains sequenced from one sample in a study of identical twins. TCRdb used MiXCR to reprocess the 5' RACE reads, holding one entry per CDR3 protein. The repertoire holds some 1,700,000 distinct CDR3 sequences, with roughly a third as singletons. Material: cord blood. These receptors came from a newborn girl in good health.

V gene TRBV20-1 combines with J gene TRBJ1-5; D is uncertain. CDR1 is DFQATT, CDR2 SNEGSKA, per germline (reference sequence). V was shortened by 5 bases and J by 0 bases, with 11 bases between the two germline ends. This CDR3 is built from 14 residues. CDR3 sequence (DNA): TGCAGTGCTGCACTAGGTCCTAGCAATCAGCCCCAGCATTTT. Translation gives CSAALGPSNQPQHF.

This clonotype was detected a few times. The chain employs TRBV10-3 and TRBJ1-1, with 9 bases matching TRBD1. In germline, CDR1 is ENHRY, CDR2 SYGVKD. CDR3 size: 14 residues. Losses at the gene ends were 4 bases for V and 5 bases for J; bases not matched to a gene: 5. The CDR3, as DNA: TGTGCCATCAGTGGACAGGGGGATAGGACTGAAGCTTTCTTT. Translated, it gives CAISGQGDRTEAFF.

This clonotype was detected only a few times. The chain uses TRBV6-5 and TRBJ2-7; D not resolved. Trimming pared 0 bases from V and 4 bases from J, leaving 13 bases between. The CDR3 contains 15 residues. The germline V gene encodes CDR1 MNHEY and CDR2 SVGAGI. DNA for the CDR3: TGTGCCAGCAGTTACTCGAACAGCATCGGGTACGAGCAGTACTTC. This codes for CASSYSNSIGYEQYF.

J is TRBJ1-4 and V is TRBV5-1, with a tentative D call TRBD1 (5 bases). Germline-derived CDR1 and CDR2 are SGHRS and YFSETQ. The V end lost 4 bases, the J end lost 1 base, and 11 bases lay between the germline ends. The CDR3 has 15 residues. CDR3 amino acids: CASSRSRGTNEKLFF. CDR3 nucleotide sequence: TGCGCCAGCAGCCGATCTAGGGGAACTAATGAAAAACTGTTTTTT.

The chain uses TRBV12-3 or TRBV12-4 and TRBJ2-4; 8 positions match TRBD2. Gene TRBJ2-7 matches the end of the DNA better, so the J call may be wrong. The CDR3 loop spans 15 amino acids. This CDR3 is CASSFQRGGWNEQYF. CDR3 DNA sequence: TGTGCCAGCAGTTTTCAACGGGGGGGCTGGAACGAGCAGTACTTC.

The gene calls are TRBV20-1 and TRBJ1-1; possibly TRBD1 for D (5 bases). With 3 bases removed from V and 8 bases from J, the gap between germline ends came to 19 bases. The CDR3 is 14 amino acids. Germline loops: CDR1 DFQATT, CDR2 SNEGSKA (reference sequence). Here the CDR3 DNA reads TGCAGTGCTAGGGAAGTAGGGACGTTAGGAGAAGCTTTCTTT. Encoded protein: CSAREVGTLGEAFF.

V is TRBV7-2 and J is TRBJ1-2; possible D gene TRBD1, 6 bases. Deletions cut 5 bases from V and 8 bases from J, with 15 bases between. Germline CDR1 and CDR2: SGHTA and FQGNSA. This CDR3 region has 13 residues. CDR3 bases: TGTGCCAGCAGCCCCACAGGGCACGGAGGCTACACCTTC. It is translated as CASSPTGHGGYTF.